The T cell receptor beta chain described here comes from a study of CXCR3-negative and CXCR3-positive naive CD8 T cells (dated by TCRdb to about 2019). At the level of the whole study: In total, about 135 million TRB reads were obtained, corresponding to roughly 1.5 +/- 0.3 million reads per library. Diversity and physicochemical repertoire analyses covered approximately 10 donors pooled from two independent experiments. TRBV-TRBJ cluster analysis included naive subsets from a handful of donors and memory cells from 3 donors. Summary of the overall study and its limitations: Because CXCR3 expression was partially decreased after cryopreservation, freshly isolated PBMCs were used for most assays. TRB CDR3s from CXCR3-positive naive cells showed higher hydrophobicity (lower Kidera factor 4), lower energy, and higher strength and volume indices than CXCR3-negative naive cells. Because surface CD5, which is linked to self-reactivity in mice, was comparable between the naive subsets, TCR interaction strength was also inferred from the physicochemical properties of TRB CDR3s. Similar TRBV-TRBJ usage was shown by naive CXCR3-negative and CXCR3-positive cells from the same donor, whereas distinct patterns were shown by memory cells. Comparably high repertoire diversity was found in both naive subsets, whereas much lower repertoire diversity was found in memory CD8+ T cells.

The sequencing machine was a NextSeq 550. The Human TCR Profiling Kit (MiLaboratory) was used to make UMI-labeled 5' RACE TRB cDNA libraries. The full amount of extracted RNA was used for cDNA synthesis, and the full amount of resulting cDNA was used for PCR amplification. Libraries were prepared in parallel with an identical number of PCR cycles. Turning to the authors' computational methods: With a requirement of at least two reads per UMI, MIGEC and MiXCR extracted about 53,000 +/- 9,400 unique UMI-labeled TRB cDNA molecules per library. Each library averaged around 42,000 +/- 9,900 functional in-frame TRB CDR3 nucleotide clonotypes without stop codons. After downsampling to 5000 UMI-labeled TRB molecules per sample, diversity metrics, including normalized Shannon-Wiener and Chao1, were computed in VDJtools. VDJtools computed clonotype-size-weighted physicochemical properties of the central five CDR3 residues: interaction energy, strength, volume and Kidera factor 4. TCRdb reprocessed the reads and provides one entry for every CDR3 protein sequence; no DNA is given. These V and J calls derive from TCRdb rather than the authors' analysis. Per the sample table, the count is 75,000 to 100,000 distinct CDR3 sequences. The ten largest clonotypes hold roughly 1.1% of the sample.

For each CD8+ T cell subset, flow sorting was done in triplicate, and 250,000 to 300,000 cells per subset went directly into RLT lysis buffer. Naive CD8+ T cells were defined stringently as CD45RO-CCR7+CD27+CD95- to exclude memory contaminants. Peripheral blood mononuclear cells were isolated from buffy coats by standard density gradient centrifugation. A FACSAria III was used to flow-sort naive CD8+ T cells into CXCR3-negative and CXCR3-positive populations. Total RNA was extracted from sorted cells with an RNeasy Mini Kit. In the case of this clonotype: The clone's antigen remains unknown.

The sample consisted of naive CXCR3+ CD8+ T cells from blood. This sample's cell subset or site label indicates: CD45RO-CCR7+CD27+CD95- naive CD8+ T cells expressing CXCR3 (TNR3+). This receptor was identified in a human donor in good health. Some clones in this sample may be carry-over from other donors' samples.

CDR3 region: CSSSQVNEQFF. This receptor chain uses TRBV7-8 and TRBJ2-1. CDR1 and CDR2, per the germline V gene, are SGHVS and FQNEAQ. Including the terminal cysteine and phenylalanine, the CDR3 comprises 11 residues. The DNA sequence is not available.